The rows below give T cell receptor beta chains drawn from one sample of a study of T cell repertoires in cytomegalovirus infection. TCRdb called the reads again in MiXCR, with one record for every CDR3 protein. The profile covers 640,000 or so distinct CDR3 sequences, with roughly 36% appearing a single time and roughly 18% taken by the ten largest. Their recognized antigens are unknown. The specimen comprised cultured PBMCs, sampled from culture after CMV antigen stimulation. These receptors were taken from a human donor in good health (CMV status not recorded). Some clones in this sample may be carry-over from other donors' samples. Both conserved end residues are part of each CDR3. A D gene is named only where the DNA matches it firmly. Size tells how often a clone was seen (once, few, many) or the class of an expanded clone, and some rows leave it out.

v_call	j_call	clone_size	d_call	cdr3_aa	cdr3_nt
TRBV7-2	TRBJ2-3	NA	NA	CASSQDRPSTDTQYF	TGTGCCAGCAGCCAAGACAGGCCCAGCACAGATACGCAGTATTTT
TRBV29-1	TRBJ2-2	NA	TRBD2	CSVALLAGGSTGELFF	TGCAGCGTTGCGTTACTAGCGGGAGGGTCCACCGGGGAGCTGTTTTTT
TRBV20-1	TRBJ2-1	NA	TRBD2	CSARDSGGLSSYNEQFF	TGCAGTGCTAGAGATAGCGGGGGCCTGAGCTCCTACAATGAGCAGTTCTTC
TRBV12-3/TRBV12-4	TRBJ2-1	few	TRBD2	CASSWTSGSSYNEQFF	TGTGCCAGCAGTTGGACTAGCGGGAGCTCCTACAATGAGCAGTTCTTC
TRBV19	TRBJ2-1	few	NA	CASSFGGAGNEQFF	TGTGCCAGTAGTTTTGGGGGCGCGGGCAATGAGCAGTTCTTC
TRBV20-1	TRBJ2-5	NA	TRBD1	CSATTGEKRPAQYF	TGCAGTGCCACGACAGGGGAGAAGAGACCGGCCCAGTACTTC
TRBV27	TRBJ1-5	NA	NA	CASSTLVGQPQHF	TGTGCCAGCAGTACCCTGGTAGGACAGCCCCAGCATTTT
TRBV6-1	TRBJ2-1	NA	TRBD1	CASRFRTGGRNEQFF	TGTGCCAGCAGGTTTAGGACAGGGGGTCGCAATGAGCAGTTCTTC
TRBV7-2	TRBJ2-5	many	NA	CASSFRNEETQYF	TGTGCCAGCAGCTTCCGGAACGAGGAGACCCAGTACTTC
TRBV7-2	TRBJ2-5	NA	TRBD1	CASSPRAAGGSGTQYF	TGTGCCAGCAGCCCCAGGGCGGCAGGGGGCTCGGGGACCCAGTACTTC
TRBV12-5	TRBJ2-2	NA	TRBD1	CASGFGQGTVGELFF	TGTGCTAGTGGCTTCGGACAGGGGACGGTCGGGGAGCTGTTTTTT
TRBV6-1	TRBJ1-4	NA	NA	CASSGVWNEKLFF	TGTGCCAGCTCTGGAGTGTGGAATGAAAAACTGTTTTTT
TRBV7-8	TRBJ1-5	many	NA	CASSLGWGGYSNQPQHF	TGTGCCAGCAGCTTAGGGTGGGGCGGGTATAGCAATCAGCCCCAGCATTTT
TRBV6-5	TRBJ2-3	once	TRBD1	CASSYSNRGDTQYF	TGTGCCAGCAGTTACTCGAACAGGGGAGATACGCAGTATTTT
TRBV11-2	TRBJ2-1	NA	TRBD2	CASSLLVHQGTSNYNEQFF	TGTGCCAGCAGCTTACTCGTTCACCAGGGGACTAGTAACTACAATGAGCAGTTCTTC
TRBV28	TRBJ1-1	many	NA	CASRPPNRVNTEAFF	TGTGCCAGCAGACCTCCCAACAGGGTGAACACTGAAGCTTTCTTT
TRBV29-1	TRBJ2-3	NA	TRBD2	CSGRNPGGTDTQYF	TGCAGCGGCCGGAACCCGGGGGGGACAGATACGCAGTATTTT
TRBV2	TRBJ2-1	NA	TRBD2	CASSRVAGGHLGFF	TGTGCCAGCAGCCGGGTAGCGGGGGGCCACCTTGGGTTCTTC
TRBV6-5	TRBJ2-7	few	NA	CASRKGGTVSYEQYF	TGTGCCAGCAGGAAGGGGGGGACAGTCTCCTACGAGCAGTACTTC
TRBV7-9	TRBJ2-1	few	TRBD2	CASSGTSFDEQFF	TGTGCCAGCAGCGGGACTAGTTTCGATGAGCAGTTCTTC
TRBV20-1	TRBJ2-7	few	NA	CSARGGWSYEQYF	TGCAGTGCTAGAGGGGGATGGTCCTACGAGCAGTACTTC
TRBV20-1	TRBJ1-4	once	TRBD1	CSARDRDRESSEKLFF	TGCAGTGCTAGAGATCGGGACAGGGAATCGAGTGAAAAACTGTTTTTT
TRBV2	TRBJ1-1	NA	NA	CASSSGARPMAFF	TGTGCCAGCAGTTCCGGGGCCCGCCCCATGGCTTTCTTT